These 29 T cell receptor beta chains came from one sample sequenced in a study of T-cell memory formation after mild COVID-19. TCRdb processed the 5' RACE reads anew with MiXCR; each CDR3 protein has one entry. The table records roughly 240,000 distinct CDR3 sequences, around 15% of them present only once. The sample was PBMCs or a T cell subset sorted from them (not recorded which). These receptors came from a man between 18 and 35 years old who had mild COVID-19 (a few samples of this study predate the infection). Cell type and time point are not known.

The gene calls are TRBV5-1 and TRBJ2-2; possibly TRBD2 for D (5 bases). The CDR3 is made up of 14 amino acids. Trimming took 6 bases from V and 2 from J, leaving 11 bases between them. Germline V gene sequence: CDR1 SGHRS, CDR2 YFSETQ. For the CDR3, the DNA is TGCGCCAGCAACCCGGGGTCCAACACCGGGGAGCTGTTTTTT. Translation gives CASNPGSNTGELFF.

At least ten counts were recorded for this clonotype. This sequence joins TRBV5-1 and TRBJ2-1, with TRBD2 as a possible D gene (6 bases). CDR1 is SGHRS, CDR2 YFSETQ, per germline. The V end was cut by 3 bases, the J end by 1 base, with 11 bases between. The CDR3 consists of 15 residues. CDR3 residues: CASSSIADSYNEQFF. In DNA, the CDR3 is TGCGCCAGCAGCTCCATAGCGGATTCCTACAATGAGCAGTTCTTC.

V gene TRBV6-9 combines with J gene TRBJ2-7; D possibly corresponds to TRBD2 (6 bases). The germline gives CDR1 MNHGY, CDR2 SVAAGI. V was pared by 6 bases and J by 12 bases, with 15 bases between. This CDR3 region has 11 residues. This chain's CDR3 is CASSDVVGGYV. CDR3 bases: TGTGCCAGCAGCGATGTAGTCGGGGGGTACGTC.

This chain uses TRBV5-1 with TRBJ2-1, with a possible D match to TRBD2 (7 bases). The CDR3 is made up of 18 amino acids. Germline V gene sequence: CDR1 SGHRS, CDR2 YFSETQ. The V and J ends lost 3 bases and 2 bases respectively, with 21 bases between them. The CDR3 here is CASSYPREGGSPYNEQFF. The CDR3, as DNA: TGCGCCAGCAGCTACCCGCGAGAGGGGGGGAGCCCCTACAATGAGCAGTTCTTC. Looking up the rest from reference TRBV5-1 and TRBJ2-1 gives the full variable domain: KAGVTQTPRYLIKTRGQQVTLSCSPISGHRSVSWYQQTPGQGLQFLFEYFSETQRNKGNFPGRFSGRQFSNSRSEMNVSTLELGDSALYLCASSYPREGGSPYNEQFFGPGTRLTVL.

This clonotype was seen ten or more times. The rearrangement links TRBV5-1 to TRBJ1-1; D is undetermined. Trimming shortened V by 0 bases and J by 1 base, and 7 bases separated the two germline ends. The CDR3 extends over 14 amino acids. Germline V gene sequence: CDR1 SGHRS, CDR2 YFSETQ. CDR3 in DNA: TGCGCCAGCAGCTTGGGCCGGGGGAACACTGAAGCTTTCTTT. As protein: CASSLGRGNTEAFF.

The rearrangement links TRBV9 to TRBJ2-3; D is perhaps TRBD1 or TRBD2 (5 bases each). V lost 3 bases to trimming and J lost 0 bases, with 17 bases between them. Germline loops: CDR1 SGDLS, CDR2 YYNGEE. This CDR3 is 17 amino acids long. CDR3 bases: TGTGCCAGCAGCGCCGGGCGTGGGGACCCTAGCACAGATACGCAGTATTTT. Amino acids: CASSAGRGDPSTDTQYF. The whole variable domain, filled in from reference TRBV9 and TRBJ2-3, reads DSGVTQTPKHLITATGQRVTLRCSPRSGDLSVYWYQQSLDQGLQFLIQYYNGEERAKGNILERFSAQQFPDLHSELNLSSLELGDSALYFCASSAGRGDPSTDTQYFGPGTRLTVL.

J is TRBJ1-5 and V is TRBV6-1, with 7 bases that match TRBD1. The germline V gene has CDR1 MNHNS and CDR2 SASEGT. V trimming: 7 bases; J trimming: 6 bases; junction bases outside the gene matches: 15. The CDR3 runs to 16 residues. CDR3 in DNA: TGTGCCAGCACCCGGGCCCGGGAAGGGGGCGGTCAGCCCCAGCATTTT. This translates into CASTRAREGGGQPQHF.

In DNA form, the CDR3 reads TGCGCCAGCAGCCAAGATCAGGGCGCTGGGGAGCTGTTTTTT. Translated: CASSQDQGAGELFF. The chain is built from TRBV4-3 and TRBJ2-2; possible D gene TRBD1, 5 bases. Germline V gene data show CDR1 as LGHNA and CDR2 as YSLEER. This CDR3 is 14 amino acids long. V was clipped by 0 bases and J by 8 bases, with 10 bases between them.

The V call is TRBV20-1, the J call TRBJ2-7, with D uncertain. There are 11 residues in the CDR3. The V end was cut by 1 base, the J end by 7 bases, with 8 bases between. Germline loops: CDR1 DFQATT, CDR2 SNEGSKA (reference sequence). CDR3 protein: CSARVTLEQYF. CDR3 sequence (DNA): TGCAGTGCTAGAGTGACTCTGGAGCAGTACTTC.

V gene TRBV4-1 combines with J gene TRBJ2-2; D might be TRBD2 (7 bases). Trimming cost V 1 base and J 3 bases, with 9 bases left between them. The germline V gene encodes CDR1 MGHRA and CDR2 YSYEKL. This CDR3 has 15 residues. The CDR3 sequence: CASSQVGGDTGELFF. CDR3 bases: TGCGCCAGCAGCCAAGTAGGGGGGGACACCGGGGAGCTGTTTTTT.

This clonotype has ten or more counts. The V gene is TRBV6-5, the J gene TRBJ1-6, with D unresolved. The length of the CDR3 is 14 residues. In germline, CDR1 is MNHEY, CDR2 SVGAGI. Trimming took 5 bases from V and 10 from J, leaving 15 bases between them. This chain's CDR3 is CASSREARWSPLHF. CDR3 sequence (DNA): TGTGCCAGCAGTCGAGAGGCCCGCTGGTCACCCCTCCACTTT.

This clonotype was detected a few times. This rearrangement joins TRBV7-8 to TRBJ2-2; the D call may be TRBD1 or TRBD2 (5 bases each). This CDR3 is built from 15 residues. Germline V CDR1 and CDR2: SGHVS, FQNEAQ. The V end was cut by 3 bases, the J end by 6 bases, with 14 bases between. CDR3 residues: CASSFPGTEAGELFF. CDR3 DNA sequence: TGTGCCAGCAGCTTTCCAGGGACCGAGGCCGGGGAGCTGTTTTTT.

This clonotype occurred many times. J is TRBJ1-1 and V is TRBV18; D is perhaps TRBD1 (6 bases). Trimming pared 0 bases from V and 7 bases from J, leaving 27 bases between. There are 19 residues in the CDR3. CDR1 KGHSH and CDR2 LQKENI come from the germline V gene. CDR3 sequence (DNA): TGTGCCAGCTCACCACCGTTGGTTTACAGGGAGTGGGGGGATTATGAAGCTTTCTTT. The encoded protein is CASSPPLVYREWGDYEAFF.

The gene calls are TRBV12-3 or TRBV12-4 and TRBJ1-2; maybe TRBD1 (6 bases). Trimming cost V 6 bases and J 3 bases, with 20 bases left between them. CDR3 length: 16 amino acids. CDR3 in amino acids: CASSDSRPGHDYGYTF. DNA for the CDR3: TGTGCCAGCAGCGATAGCAGACCGGGACACGACTATGGCTACACCTTC.

This clonotype was picked up a small number of times. The V gene is TRBV29-1, the J gene TRBJ2-5; no reliable D call. This CDR3 is built from 13 residues. Per the germline V gene, CDR1 is SQVTM and CDR2 is ANQGSEA. Trimming shortened V by 4 bases and J by 7 bases, and 16 bases separated the two germline ends. In DNA, the CDR3 is TGCAGCGTTGTTCCCCACGGAGATCTGACCCAGTACTTC. The encoded protein is CSVVPHGDLTQYF.

The rearrangement joins TRBV7-2 to TRBJ2-1; D could derive from TRBD1 or TRBD2 (7 bases each). The ends were cut back, 7 bases at V and 12 bases at J, with 13 bases in the middle. The CDR3 is 11 amino acids. Germline-derived CDR1 and CDR2 are SGHTA and FQGNSA. The CDR3 nucleotides read TGTGCCAGCACCCCAGGGGGGGGGCAGTTCTTC. Protein: CASTPGGGQFF.

This clonotype was seen only a few times. The CDR3 nucleotides are TGTGCCATCAGTGAGTCCCGGGACGTCGAGCAGTACGTC. Its protein is CAISESRDVEQYV. The chain combines TRBV10-3 with TRBJ2-7, with D perhaps given as TRBD1 or TRBD2 (5 bases each). Germline assignment: CDR1 ENHRY and CDR2 SYGVKD. The CDR3 is made up of 13 amino acids. The ends were cut back, 0 bases at V and 6 bases at J, with 9 bases in the middle.

The J gene is TRBJ2-1, the V gene TRBV4-3; TRBD1 agrees at 10 bases. CDR1 and CDR2 (germline): LGHNA, YSLEER. The CDR3 has 14 amino acids. Trimming cost V 0 bases and J 14 bases; bases outside gene matches: 7. Here the CDR3 DNA reads TGCGCCAGCAGCCAAGAGTACGCCGGGACAGGGGAGTTCTTC. This sequence encodes CASSQEYAGTGEFF.

The V gene is TRBV9, the J gene TRBJ1-3, with TRBD1 matching 9 bases. In germline, CDR1 is SGDLS, CDR2 YYNGEE. The J segment lost 4 bases and the V segment lost 3 bases, leaving 8 bases of the junction unmatched. The CDR3 has 16 amino acids. CDR3 sequence reads: CASSEGPGTGGNTIYF. Written as DNA, the CDR3 is TGTGCCAGCAGCGAGGGGCCCGGGACAGGGGGAAACACCATATATTTT.

This clonotype has just a few counts. The rearrangement joins TRBV20-1 to TRBJ2-7; tentatively, D is TRBD2 (6 bases). This CDR3 spans 14 amino acids. Trimming left V 2 bases short and J 3 bases short, with 14 bases between. Germline lookup yields CDR1 DFQATT and CDR2 SNEGSKA (reference sequence). The DNA for the CDR3 is TGCAGTGCTAGAAGAGGGAGGAGGCTCTACGAGCAGTACGTC. It codes for CSARRGRRLYEQYV.

The CDR3 here is CASSPERGEQYF. The DNA for the CDR3 is TGTGCCAGCTCCCCAGAAAGGGGCGAGCAGTACTTC. The chain is built from TRBV18 and TRBJ2-7, with D maybe TRBD1 (5 bases). Per the germline V gene, CDR1 is KGHSH and CDR2 is LQKENI. V was clipped by 6 bases and J by 6 bases, with 12 bases between them. The CDR3 loop spans 12 amino acids.

This clonotype was seen a few times. This CDR3 reads CASSPRTSGGTDTQYF. For the CDR3, the DNA is TGTGCCAGCAGTCCCCGGACTAGCGGGGGCACAGATACGCAGTATTTT. The rearrangement joins TRBV6-5 to TRBJ2-3; 12 nucleotides agree with TRBD2. This CDR3 contains 16 residues. V dropped 5 bases and J dropped 1; count of bases not matched to a gene: 4. CDR1 and CDR2 from the germline V gene are MNHEY and SVGAGI.

The gene calls are TRBV10-3 and TRBJ1-5; D is ambiguous. CDR3 size: 16 residues. Trimming pared 0 bases from V and 0 bases from J, leaving 9 bases between. The germline gives CDR1 ENHRY, CDR2 SYGVKD. This CDR3 reads CAISESTESSNQPQHF. The CDR3 DNA reads as TGTGCCATCAGTGAGTCAACTGAAAGTAGCAATCAGCCCCAGCATTTT.

This clonotype was seen a few times. J is TRBJ2-7 and V is TRBV4-2, with D tentatively TRBD2 (5 bases). Trimming removed 0 bases from V and 3 bases from J, with 12 bases in between. From germline, CDR1 is LGHNA and CDR2 YNFKEQ. This CDR3 spans 15 amino acids. The CDR3 region has the DNA TGTGCCAGCAGCCAAGAAACAACGGGATTCTACGAGCAGTACTTC. Protein product: CASSQETTGFYEQYF.

This clonotype has a count of ten or more. This chain joins TRBV12-3 or TRBV12-4 and TRBJ1-2; D not resolved. The V and J ends lost 3 bases and 3 bases respectively, with 5 bases between them. The CDR3 spans 12 residues. CDR3 loop: CASSLLYYGYTF. Here the CDR3 DNA reads TGTGCCAGCAGTTTGTTGTACTATGGCTACACCTTC.

This clonotype appeared a few times. The rearrangement joins TRBV18 to TRBJ1-2; 9 bases fit TRBD1. This CDR3 contains 15 residues. Unmatched junction bases numbered 4, after V lost 5 bases and J lost 0 bases. Per the germline V gene, CDR1 is KGHSH and CDR2 is LQKENI. CDR3 sequence reads: CASSLTGGANYGYTF. CDR3 DNA: TGTGCCAGCTCATTGACAGGGGGAGCTAACTATGGCTACACCTTC.

The rearrangement uses TRBV20-1 and TRBJ2-1, with TRBD2 matching 8 bases. The V and J ends lost 6 bases and 3 bases, in that order; junction bases with no gene match: 13. The CDR3 totals 16 residues. CDR1 is DFQATT, CDR2 SNEGSKA, per germline (reference sequence). CDR3 loop: CSASTPRAGVYNEQFF. CDR3 in DNA: TGCAGTGCCAGCACCCCGCGAGCGGGAGTCTACAATGAGCAGTTCTTC.

The chain recombines TRBV29-1 with TRBJ1-1, with D unresolved. V lost 7 bases and J 1 base, leaving 16 bases between the germline ends. The CDR3 runs 14 residues. Germline V gives CDR1 SQVTM, CDR2 ANQGSEA. The CDR3 protein is CSAKERWWNTEAFF. In DNA, the CDR3 is TGCAGCGCCAAGGAAAGGTGGTGGAACACTGAAGCTTTCTTT.

The rearrangement joins TRBV7-3 to TRBJ2-5; 15 bases match TRBD2. V was pared by 4 bases and J by 5 bases, with 5 bases of the junction left unmatched. Germline lookup yields CDR1 SGHTA and CDR2 FQGTGA. This CDR3 spans 16 amino acids. In DNA form, the CDR3 reads TGTGCCAGCAGCTCCGGACTAGCGGGGGGGCACGAGACCCAGTACTTC. It codes for CASSSGLAGGHETQYF.